This T cell receptor beta chain was observed in a study of cytomegalovirus exposure and HLA in healthy donors. Notes on the study in general: Most TCR beta V segments were productive about 87% or about 30% of the time in an earlier analysis.

The PCR had 60 Vbeta and 13 Jbeta primers. Data came from immunoSEQ multiplex PCR; TCRdb stores just in-frame clones and leaves some out. The sample records approximately 110,000 clones, about three quarters being singletons. The CDR3 is 15 residues long. The germline V and J ends were trimmed by 4 bases and 8 bases, with 15 bases remaining between them. Germline V CDR1 and CDR2: MNHNS, SASEGT. Comment on this clone: The antigen is not known.

Input material: PBMCs. The chain couples TRBV6-1 to TRBJ1-6; D is perhaps TRBD1 (5 bases). This clonotype was sampled from a man between 45 and 60 years old in good health and CMV-seronegative. CDR3 bases: TGTGCCAGCAGTGCCTTGGGGCAGGTGTATTCACCCCTCCACTTT. Protein: CASSALGQVYSPLHF.